A single sample gave rise to the 8 T cell receptor beta chains below, sequenced in a study of blood T cells in healthy people across ages. The authors ran a second PCR of 7 to 11 cycles using a sample-barcoded 5' primer and a J-beta primer mix. TCRdb re-analysed the 5' RACE reads in MiXCR, keeping a single row per CDR3 protein. Of about 1,500,000 distinct CDR3 sequences listed, 28% are singletons. Sequencing was performed on blood. Receptors originate from a woman aged 25 to 39 in good health.

This clonotype was seen at least ten times. V and J are TRBV5-4 and TRBJ2-3, with 7 positions matching TRBD2. V was pared by 10 bases and J by 1 base, with 9 bases of the junction left unmatched. The CDR3 has 14 residues. Germline V gene lookup returns CDR1 SGHNT and CDR2 YYREEE (reference sequence). CDR3 region: CAATTGGRTDTQYF. The CDR3 nucleotides read TGTGCCGCTACGACGGGGGGACGCACAGATACGCAGTATTTT.

The genes are TRBV4-1 and TRBJ2-5; D might be TRBD1 or TRBD2, each matching 5 bases. The DNA matches TRBJ2-1 better at its end, which makes the J call doubtful. Germline CDR1 and CDR2: MGHRA and YSYEKL. The CDR3 loop spans 16 amino acids. CDR3 nucleotide sequence: TGCGCCAGCAGCCAAGATGAGGAACCACGAGATGGGACCCAGTTCTTC. Translated: CASSQDEEPRDGTQFF.

This clonotype was detected only a few times. J is TRBJ1-2 and V is TRBV27; weak D call: TRBD1 (5 bases). This CDR3 spans 13 amino acids. Trimming removed 0 bases at V and 8 bases at J, with 10 bases between. Germline V gene sequence: CDR1 MNHEY, CDR2 SMNVEV (reference sequence). CDR3 coding DNA: TGTGCCAGCAGTTTATCAGGGGCGAAGGGCTACACCTTC. This sequence encodes CASSLSGAKGYTF.

The chain carries TRBV10-3 and TRBJ1-5; weak D call: TRBD1 (5 bases). V lost 8 bases and J 5 bases, leaving 16 bases between the germline ends. The CDR3 is 14 amino acids. The V gene's germline CDR1 is ENHRY and CDR2 SYGVKD. This chain's CDR3 is CAIGASSGYQPQHF. The CDR3 DNA reads TGTGCCATCGGGGCTTCGTCGGGATATCAGCCCCAGCATTTT.

The CDR3 spells CASSSSLGGAGANVLTF. For the CDR3, the DNA is TGCGCCAGCAGCTCGTCCCTAGGGGGTGCTGGGGCCAACGTCCTGACTTTC. V gene TRBV5-1 combines with J gene TRBJ2-6; tentative D call: TRBD1 (6 bases). The CDR3 totals 17 residues. Germline CDR1 SGHRS, CDR2 YFSETQ. Trimming pared 3 bases from V and 2 bases from J, leaving 15 bases between. The full variable domain, completed using reference TRBV5-1 and TRBJ2-6, is KAGVTQTPRYLIKTRGQQVTLSCSPISGHRSVSWYQQTPGQGLQFLFEYFSETQRNKGNFPGRFSGRQFSNSRSEMNVSTLELGDSALYLCASSSSLGGAGANVLTFGAGSRLTVL.

The chain is built from TRBV5-5 and TRBJ1-5, with D perhaps matching TRBD1 (5 bases). The CDR3 has 15 amino acids. Trimming left V 1 base short and J 3 bases short, with 11 bases between. CDR1 SGHKS and CDR2 YYEKEE come from the germline V gene (reference sequence). The CDR3 spells CASSLHTTVNQPQHF. CDR3 nucleotides: TGTGCCAGCAGCTTGCATACGACAGTCAATCAGCCCCAGCATTTT.

The table lists this clonotype with a few counts. The chain uses TRBV4-1 and TRBJ1-6; D remains ambiguous. Germline CDR1 reads MGHRA; CDR2 reads YSYEKL. The ends were cut back, 1 base at V and 1 base at J, with 8 bases in the middle. This CDR3 spans 16 amino acids. The CDR3 sequence is CASSQGLASYNSPLHF. CDR3 nucleotide sequence: TGCGCCAGCAGCCAAGGCCTGGCGTCCTATAATTCACCCCTCCACTTT.

This clonotype appeared a few times. The chain employs TRBV20-1 and TRBJ2-5, with 14 bases fitting TRBD2. Germline-derived CDR1 and CDR2 are DFQATT and SNEGSKA (reference sequence). Germline trimming cut 7 bases from V and 8 bases from J; bases unmatched to any gene: 6. CDR3 length: 13 amino acids. CDR3: CSVRLAGGHTQYF. The CDR3 DNA reads as TGCAGTGTCCGACTAGCGGGAGGGCACACCCAGTACTTC.